This TCR beta chain emerged from a study of T cell changes during pregnancy in multiple sclerosis. Profiled with immunoSEQ multiplex PCR; TCRdb holds only in-frame clones, not every one. The table lists some 81,000 clones, under 95% of them singletons, with 2% to 3% in the top ten. This sequence originates from a female donor in good health, enrolled as a control in a pregnancy study. Sequenced material: peripheral blood, taken after pregnancy.

The CDR3 DNA reads as TGTGCCACCAAGAGCGGGGGGTTCTACGAGCAGTACTTC. Translation gives CATKSGGFYEQYF. V is TRBV6-1 and J is TRBJ2-7; the match to TRBD2 covers 9 bases. V dropped 10 bases and J dropped 3; count of bases not matched to a gene: 7. CDR1 is MNHNS and CDR2 is SASEGT in the germline V gene. This CDR3 has 13 residues.